Shown below are 7 T cell receptor beta chains from a single sample sequenced in a study of T cells expressing NK-cell markers. TCRdb re-called the 5' RACE reads and catalogs CDR3 proteins one per entry, DNA excluded. The sample totals about 540,000 distinct CDR3 sequences; its top ten clones hold approximately 3.6%. Sequenced sample: blood T cells: a sorted CD56 or NKG2C T cell subset, CD4+ or CD8+ T cells, or bulk PBMC T cells (not recorded which). The receptors shown here come from a man aged 18 to 30 in good health.

This chain links TRBV20-1 with TRBJ2-3; absent DNA, TCRdb's TRBD2 call cannot be checked. The CDR3 has 19 amino acids. Germline CDR1 is DFQATT and CDR2 is SNEGSKA (reference sequence). CDR3 in amino acids: CSAPTSVIWTSGSTDTQYF.

The V gene is TRBV29-1, the J gene TRBJ2-1; the TCRdb call, TRBD2, lacks DNA for checking. This CDR3 has 14 amino acids. Germline V CDR1 and CDR2: SQVTM, ANQGSEA. The CDR3 protein is CSVDGREVAGEQFF.

The genes are TRBV7-6 and TRBJ2-5; TCRdb names TRBD1, which stays unverified in the absence of DNA. The germline CDR1 and CDR2 sequences are SGHVS and FNYEAQ. The CDR3 is 14 amino acids. The CDR3 spells CASSPRGQKETQYF.

Here the CDR3 reads CAISIGQRTVQETQYF. The chain carries TRBV10-3 and TRBJ2-5; TCRdb designates TRBD1, a call that cannot be tested without DNA. Germline CDR1 ENHRY, CDR2 SYGVKD. The CDR3 has 16 residues.

V is TRBV7-6 and J is TRBJ2-5. This CDR3 has 13 amino acids. Germline CDR1 and CDR2: SGHVS and FNYEAQ. CDR3 sequence: CASSLVVKETQYF.

This chain connects TRBV4-3 to TRBJ2-7; TCRdb's D call of TRBD2 is untestable without DNA. The length of the CDR3 is 16 residues. The germline gives CDR1 LGHNA, CDR2 YSLEER. CDR3 sequence reads: CASSQDLSGMPYEQYF.

The chain couples TRBV12-3 or TRBV12-4 to TRBJ1-1; the TCRdb call, TRBD1, lacks DNA for checking. The CDR3 extends over 15 amino acids. CDR3 in amino acids: CASNLEGAGNTEAFF.